The 2 T cell receptor beta chains below come from one sample, sequenced in a study of blood T cell repertoires in COVID-19. The protocol was immunoSEQ multiplex PCR, while the TCRdb copy is restricted to in-frame clones and leaves out a portion. The sample holds 80,000 or so clones, around 79% seen once. The sequencing input was peripheral blood. The source is an elderly man with acute or convalescent COVID-19.

This clone was counted once. This rearrangement joins TRBV19 to TRBJ2-2, with a possible D match to TRBD1 (7 bases). V dropped 6 bases and J dropped 3 bases, with 11 bases sitting between them. Germline V gene sequence: CDR1 LNHDA, CDR2 SQIVND (reference sequence). The CDR3 has 14 amino acids. The CDR3 nucleotides are TGTGCCAGTAGGGACAGGAGGGACACCGGGGAGCTGTTTTTT. This translates into CASRDRRDTGELFF.

V gene TRBV6-1 combines with J gene TRBJ2-2, with no clear D. The CDR3 has 13 amino acids. The V and J ends lost 8 bases and 4 bases respectively, with 11 bases between them. From germline, CDR1 is MNHNS and CDR2 SASEGT. In DNA form, the CDR3 reads TGTGCCAGCGGAGAACAAGTCACCGGGGAGCTGTTTTTT. Its protein product is CASGEQVTGELFF.